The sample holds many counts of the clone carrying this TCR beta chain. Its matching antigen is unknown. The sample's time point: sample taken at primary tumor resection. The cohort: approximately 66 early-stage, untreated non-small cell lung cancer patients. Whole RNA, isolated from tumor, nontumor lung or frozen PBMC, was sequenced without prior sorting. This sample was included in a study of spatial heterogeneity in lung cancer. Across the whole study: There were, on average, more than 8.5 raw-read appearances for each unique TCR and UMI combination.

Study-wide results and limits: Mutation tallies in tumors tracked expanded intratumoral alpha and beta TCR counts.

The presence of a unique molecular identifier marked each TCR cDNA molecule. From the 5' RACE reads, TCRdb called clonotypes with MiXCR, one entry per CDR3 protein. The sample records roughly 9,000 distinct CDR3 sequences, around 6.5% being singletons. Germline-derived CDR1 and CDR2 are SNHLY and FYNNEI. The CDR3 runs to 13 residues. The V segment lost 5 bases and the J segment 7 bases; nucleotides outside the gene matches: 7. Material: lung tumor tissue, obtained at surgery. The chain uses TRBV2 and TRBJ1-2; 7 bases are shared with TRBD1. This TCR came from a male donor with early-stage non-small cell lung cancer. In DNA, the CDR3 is TGTGCCAGCAGTACGACAGGGTTGGGTGGCTACACCTTC. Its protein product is CASSTTGLGGYTF.